This note documents a single T cell receptor beta chain sequence. Antigen: not known. This sample is drawn from a study of vaccination effects on CD4 cells after COVID-19. Per the germline V gene, CDR1 is SGDLS and CDR2 is YYNGEE. Between the trimmed V and J ends, which lost 2 bases and 8 bases, there was a span of 9 bases. CDR3 length: 12 residues. The table came from immunoSEQ multiplex PCR; TCRdb's copy has only in-frame clones and leaves some out. The sample yields more than 35,000 clones, about 66% seen once. General observations from the study: Marked clonal contraction of infection- and vaccine-induced clones was seen late after vaccination.

Sequencing was preceded by expansion of antigen-specific CD4+ T cells with viral peptide pools in the ViraFEST assay. The authors isolated CD4+ T cells after roughly 10 days of culture. None of these healthy vaccinees had been infected with SARS-CoV-2 before vaccination. The rearrangement joins TRBV9 to TRBJ2-3, with D unresolved. Sequencing used CD4+ T cells from PBMCs cultured with HCoV-OC43 spike peptides, obtained before COVID-19 vaccination. As for subset: HCoV-OC43 spike overlapping peptide pool stimulation. This receptor was taken from a human donor who received a COVID-19 vaccine. For the CDR3, the DNA is TGTGCCAGCAGCGTTGGAGAAGGTACGCAGTATTTT. It encodes CASSVGEGTQYF.